This record looks at one TCR beta chain sequence and its context. Antigen unknown. The data belong to a study of T cells after yellow fever vaccination. Study overall: The fractions with low cell numbers were processed using SMART-Seq v4 Ultra Low Input. Broader study findings: Re-detected after boosting: most primary clones, 96% of CD4 and roughly 88% of CD8.

TCRdb processed the 5' RACE reads anew with MiXCR; each CDR3 protein has one entry. This sample yields 100,000 to 150,000 distinct CDR3 sequences, of which 8% to 10% are seen a single time; approximately 37% belongs to the top ten. Trimming took 4 bases from V and 0 from J, leaving 10 bases between them. This CDR3 has 15 residues. Germline V gene data show CDR1 as SGHKS and CDR2 as YYEKEE (reference sequence). Sample: CD8+ T cells sorted from PBMCs, taken on the day of the yellow fever booster vaccination. This clonotype was sampled from a man younger than 35 who received the YFV17D yellow fever vaccine. This sequence joins TRBV5-5 and TRBJ2-2; D unclear. The CDR3 sequence: CASSVPPSNTGELFF. The CDR3, as DNA: TGTGCCAGCAGCGTGCCCCCCTCGAACACCGGGGAGCTGTTTTTT.